Below are 27 T cell receptor beta chains sequenced from a single sample in a study of blood T cell repertoires in COVID-19 (dated by TCRdb to about 2020). Library construction relied on the immunoSEQ multiplex PCR assay. In its TCRdb copy, this immuneACCESS table keeps in-frame sequences only and misses some clones. Where compared with another copy, unresolved V genes explain less than half of these, and the others have no known cause. This sample holds about 120,000 clones; around three quarters were observed only once. The ten most abundant clones make up 3% to 4.5% of the sample. Material for sequencing was peripheral blood. The source of these receptors is an elderly woman with acute or convalescent COVID-19.

This clone showed up just a few times. V usage is TRBV4-3 and J usage is TRBJ2-1, with 9 bases aligning to TRBD2. Germline assignment: CDR1 LGHNA and CDR2 YSLEER. The CDR3 has 18 residues. Trimming at V came to 0 bases and at J to 7 bases, leaving 13 bases not matched to a gene. CDR3 nucleotides: TGCGCCAGCAGCCAAGATCTTAGGCGGGAGGGGGTCGCGAATGAGCAGTTCTTC. Translated, it gives CASSQDLRREGVANEQFF.

The J gene is TRBJ1-1, the V gene TRBV24-1, with D maybe TRBD1 (5 bases). Germline V lookup: CDR1 KGHDR, CDR2 SFDVKD. V shed 5 bases and J shed 0 bases, with 18 bases lying between them. There are 17 residues in the CDR3. The CDR3 loop is CATSGSVGGGVNTEAFF. In DNA form, the CDR3 reads TGTGCCACCAGTGGTTCGGTCGGGGGTGGTGTGAACACTGAAGCTTTCTTT.

The rearrangement uses TRBV5-1 and TRBJ1-4, with TRBD1 identical over 7 bases. Germline-derived CDR1 and CDR2 are SGHRS and YFSETQ. V lost 3 bases and J lost 3; bases outside the gene matches: 5. This CDR3 is built from 15 residues. CDR3 bases: TGCGCCAGCAGCTATGGGACAGCTCCTAATGAAAAACTGTTTTTT. Protein product: CASSYGTAPNEKLFF.

The chain combines TRBV7-2 with TRBJ1-2, with no clear D. CDR1 and CDR2 (germline): SGHTA, FQGNSA. Trimming left V 2 bases short and J 0 bases short, with 10 bases between. The CDR3 sequence is 15 residues long. As DNA, the CDR3 is TGTGCCAGCAGCTTATATGGTGAGACTAACTATGGCTACACCTTC. Protein product: CASSLYGETNYGYTF. The full variable domain, completed using reference TRBV7-2 and TRBJ1-2, is GAGVSQSPSNKVTEKGKDVELRCDPISGHTALYWYRQSLGQGLEFLIYFQGNSAPDKSGLPSDRFSAERTGGSVSTLTIQRTQQEDSAVYLCASSLYGETNYGYTFGSGTRLTVV.

This chain uses TRBV2 with TRBJ2-4; perhaps TRBD2 as D (6 bases). The length of the CDR3 is 16 residues. Germline values: CDR1 SNHLY, CDR2 FYNNEI. V was trimmed by 3 bases and J by 8 bases, leaving 20 bases between them. CDR3 nucleotide sequence: TGTGCCAGCAGTGAGCTTAGTGGCGTACGGAGGGACATTCAGTACTTC. As protein: CASSELSGVRRDIQYF.

The CDR3 reads CAITGMVTDTQYF. The CDR3 region has the DNA TGTGCCATAACAGGGATGGTCACAGATACGCAGTATTTT. The rearrangement links TRBV10-3 to TRBJ2-3, with D possibly being TRBD1 (6 bases). The length of the CDR3 is 13 residues. Between the trimmed V and J ends, which lost 9 bases and 2 bases, there was a span of 12 bases. Germline values: CDR1 ENHRY, CDR2 SYGVKD.

This rearrangement joins TRBV28 to TRBJ1-6; D may be TRBD1 (5 bases). The CDR3 extends over 12 amino acids. CDR1 is MDHEN and CDR2 is SYDVKM in the germline V gene. V lost 9 bases, J lost 10 bases, and 13 bases lay in between. Here the CDR3 DNA reads TGTGCCAGTTGGGAAGGGGTCTCACCCCTCCACTTT. Translated: CASWEGVSPLHF.

This rearrangement joins TRBV5-1 to TRBJ1-6; tentatively, D is TRBD1 (5 bases). The CDR3 is 15 amino acids. Trimming left V 5 bases short and J 5 bases short, with 14 bases between. CDR1 and CDR2 (germline): SGHRS, YFSETQ. CDR3 DNA: TGCGCCAGCAGTCAGGGCCCTGGACATAATTCACCCCTCCACTTT. Translated, it gives CASSQGPGHNSPLHF. Full variable domain (missing parts from reference TRBV5-1 and TRBJ1-6): KAGVTQTPRYLIKTRGQQVTLSCSPISGHRSVSWYQQTPGQGLQFLFEYFSETQRNKGNFPGRFSGRQFSNSRSEMNVSTLELGDSALYLCASSQGPGHNSPLHFGNGTRLTVT.

The V call is TRBV24-1, the J call TRBJ2-7; D gene unclear. The V and J ends lost 11 bases and 3 bases respectively, with 16 bases between them. The length of the CDR3 is 13 residues. From germline, CDR1 is KGHDR and CDR2 SFDVKD. CDR3 amino acids: CAKSESRIYEQYF. CDR3 nucleotides: TGTGCCAAAAGTGAAAGCAGGATCTACGAGCAGTACTTC.

J is TRBJ2-1 and V is TRBV19, with 8 bases identical to TRBD2. This CDR3 is 14 amino acids long. The V gene end was trimmed by 6 bases and the J gene end by 9 bases; junction bases not matched to a gene: 10. Looked up from germline, CDR1 is LNHDA and CDR2 is SQIVND (reference sequence). The chain's CDR3 is CASRDSGRVGEQFF. In DNA form, the CDR3 reads TGTGCCAGTAGGGACAGCGGGAGAGTTGGTGAGCAGTTCTTC.

This clone turned up a few times. CDR3 bases: TGCAGCGTACTATCGGACAGGGCTGAAAAACTGTTTTTT. Amino acid sequence: CSVLSDRAEKLFF. V is TRBV29-1 and J is TRBJ1-4; TRBD1 matches 8 bases. Trimming took 6 bases from V and 7 from J; bases not matched to a gene: 7. CDR1 and CDR2 from the germline V gene are SQVTM and ANQGSEA. CDR3 length: 13 amino acids. The full variable domain, its missing parts supplied by reference TRBV29-1 and TRBJ1-4, is SAVISQKPSRDICQRGTSLTIQCQVDSQVTMMFWYRQQPGQSLTLIATANQGSEATYESGFVIDKFPISRPNLTFSTLTVSNMSPEDSSIYLCSVLSDRAEKLFFGSGTQLSVL.

The V gene is TRBV6-1, the J gene TRBJ2-2; 8 bases map to TRBD1. The trim removed 0 bases at V and 5 bases at J, leaving 5 bases unmatched. The CDR3 is 16 residues long. From germline, CDR1 is MNHNS and CDR2 SASEGT. CDR3 nucleotide sequence: TGTGCCAGCAGTGAAGCTTTTGGACAGGGTACCGGGGAGCTGTTTTTT. Its translation is CASSEAFGQGTGELFF.

The rearrangement uses TRBV11-2 and TRBJ1-6, with a tentative D call TRBD1 (6 bases). V lost 3 bases to trimming and J lost 10 bases, with 13 bases between them. The CDR3 consists of 14 residues. In germline, CDR1 is SGHAT, CDR2 FQNNGV. As DNA, the CDR3 is TGTGCCAGCAGCTTTACCGACAGGACCTCACCCCTCCACTTT. Translated, it gives CASSFTDRTSPLHF.

The chain joins TRBV19 to TRBJ2-6; D perhaps matches TRBD2 (7 bases). From germline, CDR1 is LNHDA and CDR2 SQIVND (reference sequence). The CDR3 has 16 amino acids. Trimming cost V 7 bases and J 2 bases, with 15 bases left between them. The CDR3, as DNA: TGTGCCAGTACTCAAATCGGGGGGCCTGGGGCCAACGTCCTGACTTTC. This encodes CASTQIGGPGANVLTF.

The rearrangement links TRBV7-9 to TRBJ1-6; 7 bases fit TRBD1. The germline V gene has CDR1 SEHNR and CDR2 FQNEAQ (reference sequence). CDR3 length: 16 amino acids. The V and J ends lost 7 bases and 9 bases, in that order; junction bases with no gene match: 15. The CDR3 protein is CASNFFTGAGSSPLHF. In DNA, the CDR3 is TGTGCCAGCAACTTCTTTACAGGGGCTGGTTCTTCACCCCTCCACTTT.

There are a few counts of this clone. Other DNA sequences in this specimen translate into the identical CDR3. The rearrangement uses TRBV5-1 and TRBJ2-7, with TRBD2 as a possible D gene (6 bases). From germline, CDR1 is SGHRS and CDR2 YFSETQ. This CDR3 contains 13 residues. V was pared by 7 bases and J by 0 bases, with 11 bases between. DNA for the CDR3: TGCGCCAGCTCTCCCGGGGGCTCCTACGAGCAGTACTTC. Protein product: CASSPGGSYEQYF. The full variable domain, with the rest looked up from reference TRBV5-1 and TRBJ2-7, is KAGVTQTPRYLIKTRGQQVTLSCSPISGHRSVSWYQQTPGQGLQFLFEYFSETQRNKGNFPGRFSGRQFSNSRSEMNVSTLELGDSALYLCASSPGGSYEQYFGPGTRLTVT.

The genes are TRBV24-1 and TRBJ2-1, with TRBD2 identical over 11 bases. Germline CDR1 KGHDR, CDR2 SFDVKD. The CDR3 is 15 amino acids. Trimming removed 7 bases from V and 7 bases from J; junction bases left unmatched: 8. CDR3 in amino acids: CATSSGTSGGNEQFF. The CDR3 coding sequence is TGTGCCACCAGCTCCGGGACTAGCGGTGGGAATGAGCAGTTCTTC.

V and J are TRBV4-1 and TRBJ2-1, with 7 nucleotides matching TRBD1. CDR3 length: 19 amino acids. With 1 base clipped from V and 3 bases from J, the junction kept 15 bases outside the gene matches. CDR1 is MGHRA, CDR2 YSYEKL, per germline. Here the CDR3 reads CASSQVPPPTGVGYNEQFF. For the CDR3, the DNA is TGCGCCAGCAGCCAAGTACCCCCTCCAACAGGGGTCGGCTACAATGAGCAGTTCTTC.

This chain uses TRBV6-5 with TRBJ2-2; a possible D gene is TRBD1 (6 bases). V lost 4 bases to trimming and J lost 0 bases, with 9 bases between them. CDR1 and CDR2 from the germline V gene are MNHEY and SVGAGI. This CDR3 region has 15 residues. The CDR3 coding sequence is TGTGCCAGCAGTTGGGGACACCCGAACACCGGGGAGCTGTTTTTT. It yields the protein CASSWGHPNTGELFF.

The J gene is TRBJ2-6, the V gene TRBV6-1; D might be TRBD1 (5 bases). This CDR3 spans 16 amino acids. Trimming removed 2 bases at V and 0 bases at J, with 8 bases between. Germline values: CDR1 MNHNS, CDR2 SASEGT. The CDR3 loop is CASSERQSSGANVLTF. In DNA form, the CDR3 reads TGTGCCAGCAGTGAAAGACAGAGCTCTGGGGCCAACGTCCTGACTTTC.

This clone was picked up a small number of times. The chain is built from TRBV30 and TRBJ2-7; 9 bases map to TRBD1. The CDR3 runs to 14 residues. The germline CDR1 and CDR2 sequences are GTSNPN and SVGIG (reference sequence). V trimming: 0 bases; J trimming: 6 bases; junction bases outside the gene matches: 6. As DNA, the CDR3 is TGTGCCTGGAGTGTAGGGGGACAGGGCGTCGAGCAGTACTTC. Residues: CAWSVGGQGVEQYF.

In its sample, this clone was seen a few times. V and J are TRBV5-6 and TRBJ1-6; TRBD1 matches 12 bases. V shed 3 bases and J 8 bases; nucleotides not matched to a gene: 6. The CDR3 length is 16 residues. Germline V CDR1 and CDR2: SGHDT, YYEEEE. The CDR3 coding sequence is TGTGCCAGCAGCTCGACCGGGACAGGGGGCGATTCACCCCTCCACTTT. This sequence encodes CASSSTGTGGDSPLHF. Based on the CDR3 plus reference TRBV5-6 and TRBJ1-6, the full variable domain is DAGVTQSPTHLIKTRGQQVTLRCSPKSGHDTVSWYQQALGQGPQFIFQYYEEEERQRGNFPDRFSGHQFPNYSSELNVNALLLGDSALYLCASSSTGTGGDSPLHFGNGTRLTVT.

This sequence joins TRBV11-2 and TRBJ2-2; 7 bases line up with TRBD1. The V and J ends lost 5 bases and 5 bases, in that order; junction bases with no gene match: 5. Germline CDR1 reads SGHAT; CDR2 reads FQNNGV. The CDR3 is 14 residues long. CDR3 protein: CASSPDRVTGELFF. The DNA for the CDR3 is TGTGCCAGCAGCCCCGACAGGGTAACCGGGGAGCTGTTTTTT.

The chain recombines TRBV28 with TRBJ1-2, with D tentatively TRBD1 (5 bases). The CDR3 contains 12 residues. V lost 5 bases and J 5 bases, leaving 9 bases between the germline ends. CDR1 MDHEN and CDR2 SYDVKM come from the germline V gene. CDR3: CASSQTGYGYTF. CDR3 sequence (DNA): TGTGCCAGCAGTCAAACAGGATATGGCTACACCTTC.

The chain is built from TRBV2 and TRBJ1-2; tentatively, D is TRBD1 (5 bases). The CDR3 covers 12 residues. V lost 8 bases to trimming and J lost 4 bases, with 11 bases between them. Germline V CDR1 and CDR2: SNHLY, FYNNEI. Written as DNA, the CDR3 is TGTGCCAGCGGGGGGTCCCTCTATGGCTACACCTTC. Protein sequence: CASGGSLYGYTF.

In its sample, this clone was seen once. The chain employs TRBV5-6 and TRBJ2-2; TRBD2 aligns across 8 bases. V lost 0 bases to trimming and J lost 4 bases; unmatched junction nucleotides: 2. This CDR3 has 15 residues. Germline V gene data show CDR1 as SGHDT and CDR2 as YYEEEE. CDR3: CASSLGGGLTGELFF. The CDR3, as DNA: TGTGCCAGCAGCTTGGGCGGGGGGCTCACCGGGGAGCTGTTTTTT.

This clone appeared a few times. J is TRBJ1-1 and V is TRBV21-1; the table's D call TRBD1 went unverified against the DNA. TRBV21-1 is an annotated pseudogene. This CDR3 spans 17 amino acids. The DNA of the CDR3 is TGTGCCAGCAGCAACCACTACGGACAGGCGTCGGGCACTGAAGCTTTCTTT. Amino acid sequence: CASSNHYGQASGTEAFF.